This TCR beta chain was captured by sequencing in a study of shared clonotypes between healthy human individuals (TCRdb year 2020). Regarding the study in general: Three men and a couple of women, aged 18 to 49 years, made up the cohort. For each donor, CD4 naive and CD4 memory were each given three plates, CD8 naive was given two plates, and CD8 memory was given one plate. Blood TCR repertoires of a handful of healthy adults were deeply sequenced to estimate repertoire size and the extent of clonotype sharing between individuals. Libraries were prepared and TCR repertoires were sequenced by different laboratories using diverse techniques, in order to increase sequencing depth and limit assay-specific biases. Between about 0.8 and 9 billion PBMCs per donor were obtained by leukapheresis.

On this clone itself: It has no known antigen specificity. It has no much larger one-base neighbor in the sample; base qualities were not kept. The sample carries other DNA sequences with the same CDR3.

TCR CDR3 regions were amplified from genomic DNA by multiplex PCR using the deep immunoSEQ assay. Genomic DNA extracted from each cell subset was distributed evenly over all wells of several immunoSEQ 96-well plates, and each plate served as one replicate. Each replicate PCR for sorted subsets received around 200 ng genomic DNA, equal to roughly 33,000 T cell genomes. Purified libraries were quantified with a Qubit 3.0 fluorometer, sized on a Bioanalyzer 2100, and re-quantified with the KAPA Library Quantification kit. A separate single-read 150-cycle Illumina NextSeq 550 flow cell was used to sequence each immunoSEQ 96-well plate. Concerning the study's data processing: Because only junctional sequences without quality scores were contained in the immunoSEQ output, filtering matching that applied to full-length reads could not be performed. To assign V/J genes and CDR3, sequences were annotated using PyIR, a Python wrapper for IgBLAST v1.9, with IMGT germline references. Reads were removed for weak V/J assignments (E-value above 1e-6), missing CDR3, stop codons, out-of-frame junctions, or ambiguous translated residues. V3J clonotypes were defined as sequences sharing an identical inferred V gene, J gene, and CDR3 amino acid sequence. Percentage overlap between repertoires was calculated by dividing the number of shared unique clonotypes by the size of the smaller repertoire. Three approaches were used to assess repertoire richness: RTK rarefaction, the Chao1 estimator, and Recon v2.1 estimates of unobserved clonotypes. For all TCRbeta clonotypes obtained by the gDNA method from four donors, generation probabilities were computed with OLGA. TCRdb took over this immuneACCESS table, retaining in-frame rearrangements with V and J assigned. Such tables are incomplete; in checked studies, under half of the missing clones stem from an unresolved V gene, and the remainder is unexplained. V and J calls and clone size are copied from that table; D and trimming were computed from the DNA. The sample table lists 2 million to 2.5 million clones, under 97% of them with a count of one. 0.1% to 0.15% of the sample is held by the ten biggest clonotypes.

Healthy HIV-negative adults with no recently reported acute infections or vaccinations were included as donors. Every donor was a Caucasian adult living in Nashville, Tennessee, USA. CD4+ T cells were enriched through magnetic negative selection, after which naive cells were positively selected on CD45RA and the remaining negative fraction served as the memory subset. Blood was obtained by leukapheresis, after which PBMCs were separated by Ficoll-Histopaque density gradient centrifugation and cryopreserved in liquid nitrogen vapor phase. Analytical flow cytometry was used to check the purity and quantity of each magnetically sorted T cell population. Each sorted fraction had its genomic DNA isolated and then quantified by UV absorbance on a Nanodrop 2000c. The paper as a whole reports these results and caveats: Across four donors, approximately 5% of naive CD4, approximately 3.6% of naive CD8, 2.3% of memory CD4, and 0.4% to 0.45% of memory CD8 clonotypes were shared. The genetic and exposure-history diversity represented was limited by the small number of donors. Pairwise subsampling led to the expectation that sequencing depth would affect the degree of clonotype sharing among donors. Sampling was limited to blood, and TCR repertoires in tissue likely differ from TCR repertoires in blood. Clonotypes shared by all four sorted-subset donors showed higher generation probabilities than non-shared clonotypes. Naive subsets generally had larger estimated clonotype richness than memory subsets did. Rarefaction of sorted-subset datasets indicated incomplete sequencing despite the large sequencing depth.

The CDR1 and CDR2 encoded by the germline V gene (reference sequence) are LNHDA and SQIVND. The CDR3 starts with the cysteine, ends with the phenylalanine, and has 13 residues. Only the CDR3 region is kept as DNA, spanning 39 bases read in frame from base 1. V is clipped by 6 bases and J by 4 bases, and the sequence between their germline boundaries is 13 bases long. The chain is encoded by TRBV19 joined to TRBJ2-7, and possibly TRBD1, on 5 matching bases. This receptor was taken from a man in his late teens or twenties in good health. The source material was naive CD4+ T cells sorted from blood. Per the publication, the cell subset or site label means: CD45RA+ positively selected. The base sequence is TGTGCCAGTAGCTCGCCAAGGGGTTACGAGCAGTACTTC. The translation is CASSSPRGYEQYF.